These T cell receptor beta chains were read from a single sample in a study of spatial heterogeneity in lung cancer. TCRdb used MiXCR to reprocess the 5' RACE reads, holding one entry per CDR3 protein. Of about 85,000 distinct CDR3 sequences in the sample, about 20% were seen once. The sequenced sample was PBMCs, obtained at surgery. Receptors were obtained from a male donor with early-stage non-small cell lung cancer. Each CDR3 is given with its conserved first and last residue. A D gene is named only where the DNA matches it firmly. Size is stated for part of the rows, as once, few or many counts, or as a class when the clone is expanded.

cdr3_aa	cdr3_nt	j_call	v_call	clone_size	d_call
CASSQERRTQETQYF	TGTGCCAGCAGCCAAGAGAGGAGAACCCAAGAGACCCAGTACTTC	TRBJ2-5	TRBV3-1	many	.
CASSLEQSYGYTF	TGTGCCAGCAGTTTAGAACAGTCCTATGGCTACACCTTC	TRBJ1-2	TRBV28	many	.
CASSQGYEQFF	TGTGCCAGCAGCCAAGGTTATGAGCAGTTCTTC	TRBJ2-1	TRBV3-1	.	.
CASSNEGAGAEVSPLHF	TGTGCCAGCAGCAATGAGGGAGCAGGGGCCGAAGTGTCACCCCTCCACTTT	TRBJ1-6	TRBV21-1	.	.
CASSVGGRLDQPQHF	TGTGCCAGCAGCGTTGGGGGGCGTTTGGATCAGCCCCAGCATTTT	TRBJ1-5	TRBV9	few	.
CASTEQGRSYEQYF	TGTGCCAGTACGGAACAGGGTCGATCCTACGAGCAGTACTTC	TRBJ2-7	TRBV19	many	.
CASSLRGVNSGYSYEQYF	TGTGCCAGCAGTTTAAGGGGGGTTAATAGCGGGTACAGTTACGAGCAGTACTTC	TRBJ2-7	TRBV27	few	.
CAISESAGAQETQYF	TGTGCCATCAGTGAGTCTGCCGGGGCCCAAGAGACCCAGTACTTC	TRBJ2-5	TRBV10-3	.	.
CASSPGQEADTQYF	TGTGCCAGCAGCCCAGGTCAAGAGGCAGATACGCAGTATTTT	TRBJ2-3	TRBV7-3	few	.
CSARLLAGEETQYF	TGCAGTGCTAGATTACTAGCGGGAGAAGAGACCCAGTACTTC	TRBJ2-5	TRBV20-1	.	TRBD2
CASSPLKTGQETQYF	TGTGCCAGCAGCCCCCTTAAGACTGGCCAAGAGACCCAGTACTTC	TRBJ2-5	TRBV6-1	once	.
CASSINRQGNYGYTF	TGTGCCAGTAGTATAAATCGACAGGGCAACTATGGCTACACCTTC	TRBJ1-2	TRBV19	few	TRBD1
CASSQLAGGPDTGELFF	TGTGCCAGCAGCCAACTAGCGGGAGGGCCGGACACCGGGGAGCTGTTTTTT	TRBJ2-2	TRBV3-1	few	TRBD2
CASSQRAQDTQYF	TGTGCCAGCAGTCAGAGGGCCCAAGATACGCAGTATTTT	TRBJ2-3	TRBV27	many	.
CASSVGTGGINEQFF	TGTGCCAGCAGCGTAGGGACAGGGGGTATCAATGAGCAGTTCTTC	TRBJ2-1	TRBV9	many	TRBD1
CASSQGEWEQYF	TGTGCCAGCAGCCAAGGGGAGTGGGAGCAGTACTTC	TRBJ2-7	TRBV3-1	many	.
CASSSGTLNTEAFF	TGTGCCAGCAGTTCAGGGACACTGAACACTGAAGCTTTCTTT	TRBJ1-1	TRBV12-3/TRBV12-4	.	.
CASSVGSGSTWEQYF	TGTGCCAGCAGCGTAGGAAGCGGGAGTACTTGGGAGCAGTACTTC	TRBJ2-7	TRBV9	many	TRBD2
CASSSPMNTGELFF	TGTGCCAGCAGCTCACCCATGAACACCGGGGAGCTGTTTTTT	TRBJ2-2	TRBV11-3	many	.
CASSLAHRSTDTQYF	TGTGCCAGCAGCTTAGCGCACAGAAGCACAGATACGCAGTATTTT	TRBJ2-3	TRBV7-2	few	.
CASSEPRARDKNIQYF	TGTGCCAGCAGTGAGCCCCGGGCCCGGGACAAAAACATTCAGTACTTC	TRBJ2-4	TRBV6-1	many	.
CASSLRTGGWETQYF	TGTGCCAGCAGCCTACGGACAGGGGGCTGGGAGACCCAGTACTTC	TRBJ2-5	TRBV7-6	.	TRBD1
CASSISGGRGETQYF	TGTGCCAGTAGTATTAGCGGCGGTCGAGGAGAGACCCAGTACTTC	TRBJ2-5	TRBV19	few	.
CASSKGTGRSPLHF	TGTGCCAGCTCCAAGGGGACAGGTCGATCACCCCTCCACTTT	TRBJ1-6	TRBV7-9	.	TRBD1
CASSFSSEETQYF	TGTGCCAGCAGCTTTTCGAGCGAAGAGACCCAGTACTTC	TRBJ2-5	TRBV5-4	few	.
CSVDFRDTQYF	TGCAGCGTTGACTTCAGGGATACGCAGTATTTT	TRBJ2-3	TRBV29-1	.	.
CASTRSVASGLFF	TGTGCCAGCACTCGCTCGGTCGCCTCAGGGCTGTTTTTT	TRBJ1-4	TRBV28	few	.
CASSPDRRTDTQYF	TGTGCCAGCAGCCCTGATAGGCGCACAGATACGCAGTATTTT	TRBJ2-3	TRBV7-9	many	.
CASSQRTMNTEAFF	TGTGCCAGCAGTCAACGGACTATGAACACTGAAGCTTTCTTT	TRBJ1-1	TRBV6-6	few	.
CSVEQGTSGSGEQYF	TGCAGCGTTGAACAGGGGACTAGCGGGAGTGGCGAGCAGTACTTC	TRBJ2-7	TRBV29-1	few	TRBD2
CASSPEGLGETQYF	TGTGCCAGCAGCCCAGAGGGGCTCGGGGAGACCCAGTACTTC	TRBJ2-5	TRBV7-2	many	.
CSVEAGVNEQYF	TGCAGCGTTGAAGCGGGAGTTAACGAGCAGTACTTC	TRBJ2-7	TRBV29-1	many	.
CASSLAGGSGNTIYF	TGTGCCAGCAGTTTGGCCGGTGGATCTGGAAACACCATATATTTT	TRBJ1-3	TRBV12-3/TRBV12-4	many	.
CAISGSGDTQYF	TGTGCCATCAGCGGTTCGGGGGATACGCAGTATTTT	TRBJ2-3	TRBV10-3	.	.
CSASGRASYEQYF	TGCAGTGCTAGCGGGAGGGCCAGCTACGAGCAGTACTTC	TRBJ2-7	TRBV20-1	.	TRBD2
CASSLATRDEQFF	TGTGCCAGCAGCTTAGCGACACGGGATGAGCAGTTCTTC	TRBJ2-1	TRBV11-1	.	.
CASSKVVRGVCEQYF	TGTGCCAGCAGCAAAGTTGTACGGGGGGTATGTGAGCAGTACTTC	TRBJ2-7	TRBV21-1	.	.
CASSPGPLWAKNIQYF	TGTGCCAGCAGTCCGGGGCCTCTTTGGGCCAAAAACATTCAGTACTTC	TRBJ2-4	TRBV27	.	.
CASSSDRGGNQPQHF	TGTGCCAGCAGTTCGGACAGGGGAGGCAATCAGCCCCAGCATTTT	TRBJ1-5	TRBV6-5	few	TRBD1
CASTRRAEGTNEKLFF	TGTGCCAGTACCCGCCGGGCCGAGGGCACTAATGAAAAACTGTTTTTT	TRBJ1-4	TRBV19	many	.
CASSPQEGQEVNQPQHF	TGCGCCAGCAGCCCCCAAGAGGGACAGGAGGTCAATCAGCCCCAGCATTTT	TRBJ1-5	TRBV4-1	.	TRBD1
CASSRQGDWNEQFF	TGTGCCAGCAGTCGACAGGGGGATTGGAATGAGCAGTTCTTC	TRBJ2-1	TRBV7-2	.	TRBD1
CASSQDTGSQETQYF	TGTGCCAGCAGCCAAGATACGGGGAGCCAAGAGACCCAGTACTTC	TRBJ2-5	TRBV3-1	many	.
CASSLALAGEVGEQFF	TGCGCCAGCAGCTTGGCACTAGCGGGAGAGGTGGGTGAGCAGTTCTTC	TRBJ2-1	TRBV5-1	.	TRBD2
CASSLNQGPSPLHF	TGTGCCAGCAGCTTGAACCAGGGGCCTTCACCCCTCCACTTT	TRBJ1-6	TRBV7-9	few	.
CASSLPTGQETQYF	TGTGCCAGCAGTTTACCGACAGGGCAAGAGACCCAGTACTTC	TRBJ2-5	TRBV28	few	TRBD1
CASSFLGTVAKNIQYF	TGCGCCAGCAGCTTCCTCGGGACCGTAGCCAAAAACATTCAGTACTTC	TRBJ2-4	TRBV5-1	.	.
CASSSPVGEQYF	TGTGCCAGCAGTTCCCCCGTTGGAGAGCAGTACTTC	TRBJ2-7	TRBV12-3/TRBV12-4	once	.
CASSSSGTRVSDTQYF	TGTGCCAGCAGCTCGTCCGGGACCCGGGTGTCAGATACGCAGTATTTT	TRBJ2-3	TRBV11-2	.	.
CAIRDLTQTALHF	TGTGCCATCCGGGACCTTACACAAACGGCTCTCCACTTT	TRBJ1-6	TRBV10-3	.	.
CSAAAGSSDTQYF	TGCAGTGCTGCCGCAGGGAGTTCGGATACGCAGTATTTT	TRBJ2-3	TRBV20-1	few	.
CASSYNVARETQYF	TGTGCCAGCAGTTACAACGTGGCCAGGGAGACCCAGTACTTC	TRBJ2-5	TRBV28	.	.
CASRRGQGRNEQFF	TGTGCCAGCAGACGAGGACAGGGTAGGAATGAGCAGTTCTTC	TRBJ2-1	TRBV6-5	.	TRBD1
CASSQDQGGLDEQYF	TGTGCCAGCAGCCAAGACCAGGGCGGGTTAGACGAGCAGTACTTC	TRBJ2-7	TRBV4-2	many	.
CAISVTPYEQYF	TGTGCCATCAGTGTCACCCCCTACGAGCAGTACTTC	TRBJ2-7	TRBV10-3	many	.
CASSSDRGRNTIYF	TGTGCCAGCAGCTCGGACAGGGGACGAAACACCATATATTTT	TRBJ1-3	TRBV7-2	.	TRBD1
CASSIVREAMNTEAFF	TGTGCCAGCTCAATCGTTCGGGAAGCAATGAACACTGAAGCTTTCTTT	TRBJ1-1	TRBV18	.	.
CASSDRAAGGLFF	TGTGCCAGCAGTGATCGGGCAGCGGGGGGGCTGTTCTTC	TRBJ2-1	TRBV6-4	.	TRBD2
CASSPLARTVGTDTQYF	TGTGCCAGCAGCCCACTTGCACGGACGGTGGGCACAGATACGCAGTATTTT	TRBJ2-3	TRBV6-1	.	.
CASSFGGEGTEKLFF	TGTGCCAGCAGTTTCGGTGGAGAGGGCACTGAAAAACTGTTTTTT	TRBJ1-4	TRBV12-3/TRBV12-4	many	.